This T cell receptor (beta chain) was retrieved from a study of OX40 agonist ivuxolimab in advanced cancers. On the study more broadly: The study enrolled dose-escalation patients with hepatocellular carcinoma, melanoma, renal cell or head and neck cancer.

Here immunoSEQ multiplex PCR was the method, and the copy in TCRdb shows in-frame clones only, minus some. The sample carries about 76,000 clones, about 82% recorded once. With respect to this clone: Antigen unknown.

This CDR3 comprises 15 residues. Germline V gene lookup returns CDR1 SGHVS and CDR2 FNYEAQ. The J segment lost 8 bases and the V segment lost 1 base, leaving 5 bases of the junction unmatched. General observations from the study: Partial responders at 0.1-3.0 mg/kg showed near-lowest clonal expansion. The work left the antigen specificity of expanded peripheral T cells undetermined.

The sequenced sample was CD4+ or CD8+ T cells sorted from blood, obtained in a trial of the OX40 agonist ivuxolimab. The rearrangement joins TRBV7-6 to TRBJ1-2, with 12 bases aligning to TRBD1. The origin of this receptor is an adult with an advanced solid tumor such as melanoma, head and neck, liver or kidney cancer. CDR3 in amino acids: CASSLDRDRGLGYTF. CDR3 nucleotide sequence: TGTGCCAGCAGCTTAGATAGGGACAGGGGGCTCGGCTACACCTTC.